This T cell receptor (beta chain) is drawn from a study of cytomegalovirus exposure and HLA in healthy donors. General study findings and limits: The study found most TCR sequences rare, yet found some public TCRs in many donors.

A word on this clone: Its antigen is unidentified.

Looked up from germline, CDR1 is MNHEY and CDR2 is SMNVEV (reference sequence). The V and J ends lost 6 bases and 3 bases, in that order; junction bases with no gene match: 14. The CDR3 length is 17 residues. TCRdb keeps only in-frame clones here, not all; method: immunoSEQ multiplex PCR. Seen here are around 170,000 clones, around 85% observed once, and the top ten hold 16%. The sequence came from a man between 18 and 29 years old in good health and CMV-seropositive. Sequencing was done on a sample of PBMCs. The chain uses TRBV27 and TRBJ1-5; 7 positions match TRBD1. The CDR3 DNA is TGTGCCAGCAGCCGCAGAACCCCGACAGGGACCAATCAGCCCCAGCATTTT. Translating gives CASSRRTPTGTNQPQHF.